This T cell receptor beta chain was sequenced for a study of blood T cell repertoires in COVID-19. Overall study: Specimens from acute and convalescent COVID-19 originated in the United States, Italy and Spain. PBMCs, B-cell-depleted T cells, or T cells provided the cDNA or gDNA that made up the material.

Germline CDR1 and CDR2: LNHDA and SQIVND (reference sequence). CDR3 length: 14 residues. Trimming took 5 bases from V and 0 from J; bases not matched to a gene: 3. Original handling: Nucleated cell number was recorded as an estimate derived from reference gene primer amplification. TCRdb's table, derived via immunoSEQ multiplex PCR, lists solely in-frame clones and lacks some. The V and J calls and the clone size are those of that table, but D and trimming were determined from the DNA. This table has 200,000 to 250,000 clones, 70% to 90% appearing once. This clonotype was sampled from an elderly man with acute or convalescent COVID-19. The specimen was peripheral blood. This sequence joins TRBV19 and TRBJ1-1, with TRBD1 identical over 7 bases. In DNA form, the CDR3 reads TGTGCCAGTAGTTGGGACAGCCTGAACACTGAAGCTTTCTTT. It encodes CASSWDSLNTEAFF. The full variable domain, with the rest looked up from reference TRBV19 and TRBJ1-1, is DGGITQSPKYLFRKEGQNVTLSCEQNLNHDAMYWYRQDPGQGLRLIYYSQIVNDFQKGDIAEGYSVSREKKESFPLTVTSAQKNPTAFYLCASSWDSLNTEAFFGQGTRLTVV.